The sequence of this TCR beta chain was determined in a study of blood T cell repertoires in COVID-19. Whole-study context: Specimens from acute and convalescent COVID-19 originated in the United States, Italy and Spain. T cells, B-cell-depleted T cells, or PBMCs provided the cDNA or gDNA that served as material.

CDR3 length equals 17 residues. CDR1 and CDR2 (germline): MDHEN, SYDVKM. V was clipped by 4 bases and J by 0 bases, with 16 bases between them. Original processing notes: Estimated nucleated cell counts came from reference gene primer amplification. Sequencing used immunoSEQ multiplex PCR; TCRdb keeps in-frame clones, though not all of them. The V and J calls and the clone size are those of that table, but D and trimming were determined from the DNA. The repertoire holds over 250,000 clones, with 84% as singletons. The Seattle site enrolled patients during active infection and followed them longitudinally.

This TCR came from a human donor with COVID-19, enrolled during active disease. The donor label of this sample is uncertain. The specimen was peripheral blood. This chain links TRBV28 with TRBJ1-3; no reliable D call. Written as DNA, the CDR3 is TGTGCCAGCAGTTCCCGATGGCAGGCAAGCTCTGGAAACACCATATATTTT. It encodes CASSSRWQASSGNTIYF. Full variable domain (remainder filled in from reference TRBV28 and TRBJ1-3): DVKVTQSSRYLVKRTGEKVFLECVQDMDHENMFWYRQDPGLGLRLIYFSYDVKMKEKGDIPEGYSVSREKKERFSLILESASTNQTSMYLCASSSRWQASSGNTIYFGEGSWLTVV.